The source of this T cell receptor beta chain is a study of blood T cell repertoires in COVID-19. Study summary: COVID-19 samples from acute and convalescent phases originated in the United States, Italy and Spain. Sample material is recorded as cDNA or gDNA derived from T cells, B-cell-depleted T cells, or PBMCs.

Study processing details: Estimated nucleated cell counts came from reference gene primer amplification. Clones were read by immunoSEQ multiplex PCR, and TCRdb kept only the in-frame ones, dropping some. V and J calls and clone size are those listed in that table; D and trimming were worked out from the DNA. The table records 120,000 to 150,000 clones, 76% of them present only once. Germline V gene lookup returns CDR1 ENHRY and CDR2 SYGVKD. Trimming removed 4 bases from V and 0 bases from J; junction bases left unmatched: 3. The length of the CDR3 is 14 residues. Sequenced input: peripheral blood. This clonotype was sampled from a man aged 55 to 69 with acute or convalescent COVID-19. This rearrangement joins TRBV10-3 to TRBJ2-7; 7 nucleotides match TRBD2. CDR3 bases: TGTGCCATCAGTGGGGGGGGGAGCTCCTACGAGCAGTACTTC. Protein: CAISGGGSSYEQYF.